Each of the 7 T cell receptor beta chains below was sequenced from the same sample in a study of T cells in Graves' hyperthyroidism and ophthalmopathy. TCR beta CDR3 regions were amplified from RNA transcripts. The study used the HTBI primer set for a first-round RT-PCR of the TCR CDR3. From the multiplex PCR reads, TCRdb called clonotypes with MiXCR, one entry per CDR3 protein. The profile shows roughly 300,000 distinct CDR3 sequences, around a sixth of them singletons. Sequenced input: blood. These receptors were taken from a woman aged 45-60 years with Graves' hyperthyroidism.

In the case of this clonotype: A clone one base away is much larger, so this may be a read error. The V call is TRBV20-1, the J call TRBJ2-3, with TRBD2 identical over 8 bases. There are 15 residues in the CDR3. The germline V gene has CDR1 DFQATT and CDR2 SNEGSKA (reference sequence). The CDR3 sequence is CGAGGRTASTDTQYF. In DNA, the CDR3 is TGCGGTGCGGGGGGCAGGACCGCTAGCACAGATACGCAGTATTTT.

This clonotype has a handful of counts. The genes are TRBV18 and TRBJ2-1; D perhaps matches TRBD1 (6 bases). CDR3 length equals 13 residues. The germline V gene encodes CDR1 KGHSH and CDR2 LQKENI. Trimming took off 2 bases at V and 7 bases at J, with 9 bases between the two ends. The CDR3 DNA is TGTGCCAGCTCACCATCACAGGGAAATGAGCAGTTCTTC. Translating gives CASSPSQGNEQFF.

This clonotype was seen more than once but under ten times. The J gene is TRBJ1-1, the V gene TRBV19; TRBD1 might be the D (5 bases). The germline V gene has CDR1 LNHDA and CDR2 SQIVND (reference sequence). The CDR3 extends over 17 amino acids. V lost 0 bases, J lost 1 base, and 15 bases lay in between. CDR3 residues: CASSIERRGSENTEAFF. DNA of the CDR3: TGTGCCAGTAGTATAGAACGCCGGGGGAGCGAGAACACTGAAGCTTTCTTT.

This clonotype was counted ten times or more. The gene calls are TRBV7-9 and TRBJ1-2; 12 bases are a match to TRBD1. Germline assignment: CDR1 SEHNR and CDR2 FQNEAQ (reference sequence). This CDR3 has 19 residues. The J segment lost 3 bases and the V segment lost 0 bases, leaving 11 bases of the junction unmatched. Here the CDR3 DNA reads TGTGCCAGCAGCTTAGCTGGGACAGGGGGCTATTCACCATACTATGGCTACACCTTC. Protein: CASSLAGTGGYSPYYGYTF.

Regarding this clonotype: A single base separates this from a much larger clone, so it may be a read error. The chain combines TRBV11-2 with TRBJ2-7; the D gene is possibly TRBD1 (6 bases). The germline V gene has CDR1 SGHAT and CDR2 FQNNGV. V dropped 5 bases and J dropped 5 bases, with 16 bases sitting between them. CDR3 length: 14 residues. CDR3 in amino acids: CASSGPGQRHEQYF. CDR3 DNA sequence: TGTGCCAGCAGCGGCCCGGGACAACGCCACGAGCAGTACTTC.

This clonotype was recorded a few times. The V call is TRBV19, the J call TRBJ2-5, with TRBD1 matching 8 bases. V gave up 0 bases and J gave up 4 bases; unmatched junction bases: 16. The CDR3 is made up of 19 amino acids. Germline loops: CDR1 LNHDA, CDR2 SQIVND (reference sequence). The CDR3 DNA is TGTGCCAGTAGTATAGATCCGGACAGGGAACGTCCCCCCATAGAGACCCAGTACTTC. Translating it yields CASSIDPDRERPPIETQYF.

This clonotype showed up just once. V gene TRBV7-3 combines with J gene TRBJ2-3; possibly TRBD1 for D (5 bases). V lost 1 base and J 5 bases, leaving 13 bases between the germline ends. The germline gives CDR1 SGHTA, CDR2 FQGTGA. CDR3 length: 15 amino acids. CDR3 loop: CASSLRQGFGDTQYF. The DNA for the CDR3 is TGTGCCAGCAGCTTAAGGCAGGGCTTCGGAGATACGCAGTATTTT.